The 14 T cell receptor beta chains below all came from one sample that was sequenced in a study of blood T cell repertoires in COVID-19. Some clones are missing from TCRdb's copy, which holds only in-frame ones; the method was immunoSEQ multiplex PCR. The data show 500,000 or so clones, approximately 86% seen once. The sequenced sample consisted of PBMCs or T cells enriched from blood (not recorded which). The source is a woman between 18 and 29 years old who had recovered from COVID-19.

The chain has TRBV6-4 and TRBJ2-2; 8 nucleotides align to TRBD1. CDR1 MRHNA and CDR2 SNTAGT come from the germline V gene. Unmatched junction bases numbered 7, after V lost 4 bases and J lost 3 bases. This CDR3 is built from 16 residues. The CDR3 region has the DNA TGTGCCAGCAGTGCCGATTTACAGGGGGACACCGGGGAGCTGTTTTTT. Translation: CASSADLQGDTGELFF.

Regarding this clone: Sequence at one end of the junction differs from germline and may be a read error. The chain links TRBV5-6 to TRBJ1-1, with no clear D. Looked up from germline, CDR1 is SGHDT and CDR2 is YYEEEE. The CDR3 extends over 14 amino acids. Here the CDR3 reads CASSLTQTDTEAFF. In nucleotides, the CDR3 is TGTGCCAGCAGCCTTACACAAACCGACACAGAAGCTTTCTTT.

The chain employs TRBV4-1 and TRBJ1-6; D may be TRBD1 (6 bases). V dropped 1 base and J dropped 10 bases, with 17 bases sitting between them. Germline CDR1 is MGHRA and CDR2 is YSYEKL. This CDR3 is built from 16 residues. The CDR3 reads CASSQGSRGIGSPLHF. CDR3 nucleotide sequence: TGCGCCAGCAGCCAAGGGTCAAGGGGGATAGGATCACCCCTCCACTTT.

The DNA for the CDR3 is TGTGCCTGGATTCAAGACAGGGGTACCTATGGCTACACCTTC. This gives the protein CAWIQDRGTYGYTF. V and J are TRBV30 and TRBJ1-2, with 8 nucleotides matching TRBD1. Germline CDR1 GTSNPN, CDR2 SVGIG (reference sequence). The CDR3 is 14 amino acids. J was trimmed by 4 bases and V by 4 bases; bases with no gene match: 8.

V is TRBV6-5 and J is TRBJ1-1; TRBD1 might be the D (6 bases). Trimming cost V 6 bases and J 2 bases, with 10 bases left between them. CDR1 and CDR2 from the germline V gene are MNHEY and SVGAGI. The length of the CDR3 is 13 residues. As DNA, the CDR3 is TGTGCCAGCAGCCCAGGGGTAAACACTGAAGCTTTCTTT. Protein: CASSPGVNTEAFF.

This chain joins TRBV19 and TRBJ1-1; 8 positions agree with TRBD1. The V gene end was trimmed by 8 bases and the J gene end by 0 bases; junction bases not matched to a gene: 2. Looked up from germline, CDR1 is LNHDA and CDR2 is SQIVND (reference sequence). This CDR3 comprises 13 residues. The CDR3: CASVDRVNTEAFF. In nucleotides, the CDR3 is TGTGCCAGTGTGGACAGGGTGAACACTGAAGCTTTCTTT.

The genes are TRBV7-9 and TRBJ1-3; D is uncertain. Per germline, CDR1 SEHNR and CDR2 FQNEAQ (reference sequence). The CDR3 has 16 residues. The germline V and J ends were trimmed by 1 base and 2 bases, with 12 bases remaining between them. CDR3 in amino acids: CASSLGPGEAGNTIYF. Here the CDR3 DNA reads TGTGCCAGCAGCTTAGGGCCGGGAGAAGCTGGAAACACCATATATTTT.

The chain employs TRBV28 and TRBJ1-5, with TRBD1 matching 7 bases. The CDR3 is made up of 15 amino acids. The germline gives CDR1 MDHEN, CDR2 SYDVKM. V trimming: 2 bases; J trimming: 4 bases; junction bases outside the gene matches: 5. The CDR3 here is CASSLRGRRNQPQHF. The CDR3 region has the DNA TGTGCCAGCAGTTTAAGGGGGCGGAGGAATCAGCCCCAGCATTTT.

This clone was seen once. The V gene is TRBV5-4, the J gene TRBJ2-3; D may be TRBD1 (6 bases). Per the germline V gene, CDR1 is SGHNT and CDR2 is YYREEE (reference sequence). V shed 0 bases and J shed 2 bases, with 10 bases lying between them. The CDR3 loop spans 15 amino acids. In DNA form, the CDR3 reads TGTGCCAGCAGCTTGGAGGCAGGGGCCACAGATACGCAGTATTTT. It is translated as CASSLEAGATDTQYF.

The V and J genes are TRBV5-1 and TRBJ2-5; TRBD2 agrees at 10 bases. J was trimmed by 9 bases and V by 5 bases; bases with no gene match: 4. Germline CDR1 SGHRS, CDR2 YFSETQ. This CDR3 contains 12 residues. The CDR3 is CASRGSGGSQYF. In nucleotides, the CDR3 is TGCGCCAGCAGGGGTAGCGGGGGGTCCCAGTACTTC.

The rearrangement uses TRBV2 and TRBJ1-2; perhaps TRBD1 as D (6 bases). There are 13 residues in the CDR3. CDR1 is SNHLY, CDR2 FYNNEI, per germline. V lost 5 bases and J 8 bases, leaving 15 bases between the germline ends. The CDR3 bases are TGTGCCAGCAGTTACAGGGATGGCGAGGGCTACACCTTC. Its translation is CASSYRDGEGYTF.

CDR3 coding DNA: TGCGCCAGCAGTGAGCCAGGGAAAGATACGCAGTATTTT. Amino acid sequence: CASSEPGKDTQYF. V usage is TRBV10-2 and J usage is TRBJ2-3, with D tentatively TRBD1 (5 bases). The CDR3 totals 13 residues. The V gene lost 2 bases and the J gene lost 5 bases, with 8 bases spanning the gap. The V gene's germline CDR1 is WSHSY and CDR2 SAAADI.

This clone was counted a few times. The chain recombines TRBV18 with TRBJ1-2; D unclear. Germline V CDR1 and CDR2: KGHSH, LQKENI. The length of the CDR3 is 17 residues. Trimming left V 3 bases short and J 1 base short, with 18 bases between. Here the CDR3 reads CASSPDFPRKVNYGYTF. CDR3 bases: TGTGCCAGCTCACCGGATTTCCCCAGGAAGGTTAACTATGGCTACACCTTC.

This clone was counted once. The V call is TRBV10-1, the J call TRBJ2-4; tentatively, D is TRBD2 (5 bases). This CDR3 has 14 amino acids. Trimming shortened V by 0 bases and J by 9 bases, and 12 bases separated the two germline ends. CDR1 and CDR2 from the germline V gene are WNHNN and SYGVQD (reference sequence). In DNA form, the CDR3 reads TGCGCCAGCAGTGAGTCGAACCGCCGGGGCATTCAGTACTTC. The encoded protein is CASSESNRRGIQYF.